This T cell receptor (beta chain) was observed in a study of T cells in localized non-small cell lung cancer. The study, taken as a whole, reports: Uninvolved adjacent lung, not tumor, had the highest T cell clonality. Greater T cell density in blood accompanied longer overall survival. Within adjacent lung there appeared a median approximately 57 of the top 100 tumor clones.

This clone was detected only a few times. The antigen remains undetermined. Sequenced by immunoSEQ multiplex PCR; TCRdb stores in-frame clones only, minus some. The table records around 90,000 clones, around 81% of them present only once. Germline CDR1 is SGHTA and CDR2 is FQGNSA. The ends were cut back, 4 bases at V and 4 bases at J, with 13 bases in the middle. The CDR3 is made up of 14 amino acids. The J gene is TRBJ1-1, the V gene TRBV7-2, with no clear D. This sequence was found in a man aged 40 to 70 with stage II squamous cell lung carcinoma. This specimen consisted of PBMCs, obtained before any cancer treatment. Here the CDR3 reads CASSSRYFGTEAFF. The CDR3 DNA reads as TGTGCCAGCAGCTCGAGATACTTTGGCACTGAAGCTTTCTTT.